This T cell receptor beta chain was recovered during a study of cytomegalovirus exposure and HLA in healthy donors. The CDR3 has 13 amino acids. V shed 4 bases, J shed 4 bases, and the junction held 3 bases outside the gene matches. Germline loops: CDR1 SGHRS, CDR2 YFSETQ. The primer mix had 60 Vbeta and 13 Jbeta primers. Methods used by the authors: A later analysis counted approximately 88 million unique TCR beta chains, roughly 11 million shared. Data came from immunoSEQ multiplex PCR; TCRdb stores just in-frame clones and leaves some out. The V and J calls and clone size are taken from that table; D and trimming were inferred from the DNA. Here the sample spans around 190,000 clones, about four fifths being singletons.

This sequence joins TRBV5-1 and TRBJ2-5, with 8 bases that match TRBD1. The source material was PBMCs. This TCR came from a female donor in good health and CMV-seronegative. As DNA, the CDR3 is TGCGCCAGCAGCGCCACAGGGGGAGAGACCCAGTACTTC. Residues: CASSATGGETQYF.